This TCR beta chain was recovered during a study of early T cells in non-severe SARS-CoV-2 infection. V lost 3 bases and J 6 bases, leaving 17 bases between the germline ends. This CDR3 spans 14 amino acids. Germline CDR1 and CDR2: DFQATT and SNEGSKA (reference sequence). Ten or more counts support this clonotype. Researchers tagged individual cDNA molecules with unique molecular identifiers. TCRdb fed the 5' RACE reads into MiXCR, producing one record per CDR3 protein. The sample records 30,000 or so distinct CDR3 sequences, roughly 7% being singletons. Input material: whole blood. This chain links TRBV20-1 with TRBJ1-1; D unresolved. This clonotype originated in an adult who was a healthcare worker with PCR-confirmed SARS-CoV-2 infection or an uninfected control (not recorded which). CDR3: CSASGVRQKAEAFF. CDR3 coding DNA: TGCAGTGCTAGTGGAGTACGCCAGAAGGCTGAAGCTTTCTTT.